This record covers a single TCR beta chain. The antigen is undetermined. This sample stems from a study of cytomegalovirus exposure and HLA in healthy donors. Points from the study as a whole: The authors listed approximately 160 TCR beta chains as cytomegalovirus-associated.

Vbeta (60) and Jbeta (13) primers were used in the PCR. The table came from immunoSEQ multiplex PCR; TCRdb's copy has only in-frame clones and leaves some out. The sample has 95,000 to 110,000 clones, around 76% seen once; the top ten hold 10%. Germline CDR1 and CDR2: MGHDK and SYGVNS. This CDR3 region has 16 residues. The junction had 9 bases not matched to a gene; V was cut back by 4 bases and J by 2 bases. This TCR was recovered from a young woman in good health and CMV-seropositive. The chain couples TRBV25-1 to TRBJ2-5; 8 bases line up with TRBD1. Sequencing input: PBMCs. CDR3 nucleotide sequence: TGTGCCAGCAGTGCCCCCCCTCGACAGGGGCAAGAGACCCAGTACTTC. Its protein product is CASSAPPRQGQETQYF.